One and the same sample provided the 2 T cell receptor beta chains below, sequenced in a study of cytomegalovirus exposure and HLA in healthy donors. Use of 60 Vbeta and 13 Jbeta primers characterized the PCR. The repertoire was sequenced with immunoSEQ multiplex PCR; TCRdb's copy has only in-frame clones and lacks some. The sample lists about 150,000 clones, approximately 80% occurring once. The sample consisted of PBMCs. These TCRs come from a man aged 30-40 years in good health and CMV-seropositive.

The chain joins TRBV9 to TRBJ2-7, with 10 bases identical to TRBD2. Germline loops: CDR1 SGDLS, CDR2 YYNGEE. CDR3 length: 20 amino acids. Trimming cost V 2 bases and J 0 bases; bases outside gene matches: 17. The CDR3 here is CASSVGTGLAANQRSYEQYF. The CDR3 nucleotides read TGTGCCAGCAGCGTGGGTACCGGACTAGCGGCCAACCAACGCTCCTACGAGCAGTACTTC.

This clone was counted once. CDR3 sequence reads: CATSRERGVNQPQHF. CDR3 coding DNA: TGTGCCACCAGCAGGGAACGGGGGGTCAATCAGCCCCAGCATTTT. The chain uses TRBV15 and TRBJ1-5; maybe TRBD1 (5 bases). CDR1 and CDR2 (germline): LNHNV, YYDKDF (reference sequence). Deletions cut 3 bases from V and 3 bases from J, with 12 bases between. The CDR3 loop spans 15 amino acids.